The T cell receptor beta chain under discussion was sequenced for a study of regulatory T cells in long-lasting Graves disease. Specified time point: persistent/refractory GD, antithyroid drugs over 5 years with positive TRAb. PBMC RNA served as the TCR library source. CDR3-region Arm-PCR and iRepertoire HTBI primers produced the TCR beta libraries. TCRdb called the multiplex PCR reads again in MiXCR, with one record for every CDR3 protein. The sample gives a few hundred thousand distinct CDR3 sequences, roughly 23% of which show up once; around 12% is in the top ten. Germline assignment: CDR1 MNHEY and CDR2 SVGEGT. This CDR3 region has 16 residues. V lost 7 bases and J lost 0, with 18 bases in between.

The sequence was obtained from a female donor with Graves disease. The sample here was peripheral blood mononuclear cells (PBMCs), taken when the disease was refractory, from a patient treated with antithyroid drugs. The chain is built from TRBV6-2 or TRBV6-3 and TRBJ1-1; no definite D call. The DNA of the CDR3 is TGTGCCAGCACCTTAGCGGGCTGGGGAGTGAACACTGAAGCTTTCTTT. Amino acids: CASTLAGWGVNTEAFF.